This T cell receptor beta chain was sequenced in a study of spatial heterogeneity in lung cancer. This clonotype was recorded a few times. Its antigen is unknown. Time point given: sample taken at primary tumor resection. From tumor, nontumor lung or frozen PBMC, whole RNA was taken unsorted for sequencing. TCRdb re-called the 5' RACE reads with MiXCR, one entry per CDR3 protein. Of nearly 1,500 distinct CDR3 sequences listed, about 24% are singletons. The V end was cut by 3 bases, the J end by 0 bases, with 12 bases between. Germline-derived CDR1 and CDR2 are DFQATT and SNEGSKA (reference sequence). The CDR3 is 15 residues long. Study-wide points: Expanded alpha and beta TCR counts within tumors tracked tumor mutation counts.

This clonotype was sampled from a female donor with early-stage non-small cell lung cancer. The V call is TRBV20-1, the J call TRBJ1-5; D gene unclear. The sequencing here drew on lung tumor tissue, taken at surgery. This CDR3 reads CSASNGLVSNQPQHF. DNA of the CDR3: TGCAGTGCTAGTAACGGACTCGTTAGCAATCAGCCCCAGCATTTT.